In its sample, the clone carrying this T cell receptor beta chain was seen once. Its antigen is as yet unknown. The germline gives CDR1 SGHDT, CDR2 YYEEEE. J was trimmed by 2 bases and V by 4 bases; bases with no gene match: 2. The CDR3 loop spans 13 amino acids. This specimen comes from a study of PD-1 blockade in classical Hodgkin lymphoma. Across the study: Administration of nivolumab to patients was at 3 mg/kg intravenously every 2 weeks. Findings of the study overall: Newly diagnosed patients had baseline TCR diversity that was reportedly lower than that of healthy donors. Before treatment, complete responders showed about the same diversity as newly diagnosed patients.

Repertoires were generated with immunoSEQ multiplex PCR, while TCRdb's copy carries only in-frame clones and drops some. The sample has 25,000 to 35,000 clones; around 80% are singletons. Time point described: cycle 4 day 1 (C4D1), after 5 to 7 weeks of nivolumab. All the patients suffered relapse after autologous stem cell transplantation, and brentuximab vedotin exposure differed. Researchers report purifying CD4+ T cells from thawed PBMCs by magnetic negative selection. This TCR was sampled from a human donor with classical Hodgkin lymphoma. This material consisted of CD4+ T cells from blood, taken before the fourth cycle of nivolumab. The V and J genes are TRBV5-6 and TRBJ2-5; TRBD1 matches 7 bases. CDR3 DNA: TGTGCCAGCAGCGGGGACAGACAAGAGACCCAGTACTTC. This gives the protein CASSGDRQETQYF.